This T cell receptor beta chain comes out of a study of T cell clusters in autoimmune cytopenias (dated by TCRdb to the late 2010s). About the investigation overall: Among healthy donor controls, the mean age was 56 years, the median age was approximately 62 years, and about half of the roughly 43 were female. A median TRB sequencing depth of roughly 52,000 reads per sample was reached, and a median of approximately 2,300 distinct TRB clonotypes per sample was obtained. Peripheral blood TRB and IGH repertoires were sequenced in autoimmune cytopenia patients at active disease and during treatment follow-up, alongside healthy, CLL and autoimmune hepatitis controls. The goal of the study was to find out whether patients with autoimmune cytopenia have a disease-specific immune repertoire signature that could be used as a blood-based biomarker. For primary cytopenia, the controls were around 25 age-matched healthy donors, and for secondary cytopenia, the controls were more than 11 age-matched CLL patients. The comparison group for autoimmune hepatitis repertoires was around 21 healthy donors matched for age and sex. Overall study outcomes, separate from this receptor: A lack of physiological T cell clusters in primary autoimmune cytopenia patients was suggested by GLIPH, as 51 clusters were found to be exclusive to healthy donors versus 17 exclusive to patients. Compared with active autoimmune hepatitis patients, healthy donors had almost three times as many exclusive TRB clusters, a finding consistent with an autoimmunity-wide signature. The T cell clusters were defined only in silico, and the functional role of the clusters still needed to be validated experimentally. The cluster-lack signature was not seen for secondary cytopenia versus CLL, apparently masked by the dominant lymphoma-associated repertoire. Shifts in the TRB repertoire, including less even repertoires in secondary cytopenia and CLL, were mostly a reflection of lymphoma bias and not of autoimmunity.

From the germline V gene (reference sequence), CDR1 is SEHNR and CDR2 is FQNEAQ. Reading from cysteine to phenylalanine, the CDR3 counts 15 amino acids. No DNA is recorded. For each sample, TRB amplification used approximately 230 ng of peripheral blood genomic DNA, equal to roughly 38,000 genome equivalents. To amplify TRB rearrangements, a touch-down multiplex PCR protocol was run with the TRB-A and TRB-B primer pools combined in a single tube. Illumina adapters and sample indices were added to the amplicons through two consecutive PCR reactions using Phusion HS II polymerase. Amplicons were gel-purified with the NucleoSpin Gel and PCR Clean-up kit, then quantified by Qubit and quality-checked on an Agilent 2100 Bioanalyzer. Sequencing of the libraries was done on an Illumina MiSeq with paired-end, single-indexed, 600-cycle runs. The study's processing was this. TRB reads were aligned and assembled with MiXCR version 2.1.12 using the default MiXCR reference library. A clone was defined by each unique CDR3 nucleotide sequence, and the analysis included only productive sequences with two or more reads. Alpha-parameterized diversity profiles (alpha 0 to 5), including the Shannon (alpha 1) and Simpson (alpha 2) indices, were computed with an R script to assess repertoire diversity. The tcR package was used to compute combinatorial TRB VJ usage, and cohorts were compared on this usage by principal component analysis with ade4. Using GLIPH, TCRbeta CDR3s were clustered on pairs of cohorts matched for age and read depth, and a Wilcoxon test was used to compare cluster frequencies. The reads underwent TCRdb reprocessing, giving one record for each CDR3 protein sequence and no DNA. TCRdb's processing, not the study's, gives the V and J calls here. The sample's table covers some 5,700 distinct CDR3 sequences. Jointly, the top ten make up roughly 7.5% of the sample.

Judged by frequency, this clonotype is medium-sized (0.01 to 0.1%); no count was given. The antigen this receptor binds is unknown. Separately, the same data were catalogued under a study of T cell repertoires in aging, cancer and after chemotherapy. The second study, in turn, reports: Six donor age groups were covered, ranging from 30 or younger up to 70 or older, and each group contained at least three individuals. Control TCR repertoires from healthy donors were recorded across several months to years, and re-sampling revealed clear clonal overlap. The complete dataset included approximately 10 million TCR reads. Compared with age-matched healthy donors, untreated patients with either hematological or solid cancers had significantly lower TCR diversity in the blood along with higher clonality. In healthy donors, the decline in TCR diversity with age was mainly due to loss of richness, whereas in cancer patients loss of evenness also played a role. Median generation probability increased over the chemotherapy interval in both cancer cohorts, suggesting repertoire reconstitution through rebound thymic output. According to the authors, the repertoire data do not allow conclusions to be drawn about immunological memory after chemotherapy. The study profiled peripheral blood TCR beta repertoires from healthy donors and cancer patients to examine immunoaging and T cell reconstitution after chemotherapy. Alongside about 97 healthy donors serving as a reference group, the cohort included some 220 cancer patients, of whom more than 85 had hematological cancers and fewer than 130 had solid cancers. TRB sequences were processed with MiXCR versions 2.12 and 3.0.5. Shannon diversity, evenness, clonality (one minus evenness), and alpha-parameterized diversity profiles from alpha 0 to 5 were included as repertoire metrics. The IGoR algorithm was used to calculate generation probabilities of clones in the paired pre- and post-chemotherapy samples.

This receptor was obtained from a human donor in good health. The chain was built from TRBV7-9 and TRBJ2-7. Sample: peripheral blood. The CDR3 region has the sequence CASSPRRATSYEQYF.